Following are 24 T cell receptor beta chains from one sample sequenced in a study of cytomegalovirus exposure and HLA in healthy donors. Primers: 60 Vbeta forward and 13 Jbeta reverse. Assay: immunoSEQ multiplex PCR; the TCRdb copy retains only in-frame clones and omits some. The table lists 80,000 to 100,000 clones, approximately 80% of them singletons. The sample comprised PBMCs. Receptors were obtained from a female donor in good health and CMV-seropositive.

This sequence joins TRBV19 and TRBJ2-1; D is possibly TRBD2 (6 bases). The germline V gene encodes CDR1 LNHDA and CDR2 SQIVND (reference sequence). The CDR3 contains 15 residues. V was trimmed by 1 base and J by 8 bases, leaving 15 bases between them. Here the CDR3 reads CASSIALRERDEQFF. CDR3 sequence (DNA): TGTGCCAGTAGTATAGCCCTACGGGAGCGGGATGAGCAGTTCTTC.

The rearrangement joins TRBV5-4 to TRBJ2-7; 10 nucleotides align to TRBD2. Unmatched junction bases numbered 4, after V lost 0 bases and J lost 4 bases. The CDR3 covers 15 residues. Germline V gene sequence: CDR1 SGHNT, CDR2 YYREEE (reference sequence). For the CDR3, the DNA is TGTGCCAGCAGCTTGGAGCGGGGGGGCCTTTACGAGCAGTACTTC. Amino acid sequence: CASSLERGGLYEQYF. The variable domain in full, completed from reference TRBV5-4 and TRBJ2-7, reads ETGVTQSPTHLIKTRGQQVTLRCSSQSGHNTVSWYQQALGQGPQFIFQYYREEENGRGNFPPRFSGLQFPNYSSELNVNALELDDSALYLCASSLERGGLYEQYFGPGTRLTVT.

V gene TRBV29-1 combines with J gene TRBJ2-7; 8 nucleotides align to TRBD1. This CDR3 is 12 amino acids long. After removal of 6 bases from V and 3 bases from J, the junction contained 4 bases not matched to a gene. Germline-derived CDR1 and CDR2 are SQVTM and ANQGSEA. The CDR3 reads CSVGTGGYEQYF. The CDR3 nucleotides read TGCAGCGTCGGGACAGGTGGCTACGAGCAGTACTTC.

The chain carries TRBV4-2 and TRBJ1-1, with 7 bases aligning to TRBD1. Looked up from germline, CDR1 is LGHNA and CDR2 is YNFKEQ. The V and J ends lost 4 bases and 7 bases, in that order; junction bases with no gene match: 6. This CDR3 comprises 13 residues. The CDR3 here is CASSPRQGSEAFF. The DNA for the CDR3 is TGTGCCAGCAGCCCCAGACAGGGAAGTGAAGCTTTCTTT.

The chain uses TRBV2 and TRBJ2-4, with D possibly matching TRBD2 (6 bases). Germline assignment: CDR1 SNHLY and CDR2 FYNNEI. The CDR3 spans 14 residues. The V gene lost 7 bases and the J gene lost 1 base, with 11 bases spanning the gap. The CDR3 nucleotides read TGTGCCAGCATCGACGGAGGGGCCAAAAACATTCAGTACTTC. This translates into CASIDGGAKNIQYF.

V is TRBV27 and J is TRBJ2-4; D call uncertain. The V and J ends lost 4 bases and 0 bases respectively, with 4 bases between them. Germline V gene lookup returns CDR1 MNHEY and CDR2 SMNVEV (reference sequence). CDR3 length: 13 residues. CDR3 amino acids: CASSSLAKNIQYF. As DNA, the CDR3 is TGTGCCAGCAGTTCTTTAGCCAAAAACATTCAGTACTTC.

The genes are TRBV13 and TRBJ1-2, with 7 bases matching TRBD1. Looked up from germline, CDR1 is PRHDT and CDR2 is FYEKMQ (reference sequence). Trimming removed 4 bases from V and 6 bases from J; junction bases left unmatched: 2. This CDR3 is 12 amino acids long. CDR3 coding DNA: TGTGCCAGCAGCTCGACAGGGAATGGCTACACCTTC. Its translation: CASSSTGNGYTF.

Regarding this clone: The sample holds other DNA sequences that translate to the same CDR3. The chain recombines TRBV4-2 with TRBJ2-7, with 8 positions matching TRBD2. The trim removed 4 bases at V and 0 bases at J, leaving 5 bases unmatched. Germline V lookup: CDR1 LGHNA, CDR2 YNFKEQ. The CDR3 is 15 amino acids. CDR3 DNA: TGTGCCAGCAGCCTAGCGGGGCCTTCCTCCTACGAGCAGTACTTC. Translated, it gives CASSLAGPSSYEQYF.

The chain carries TRBV9 and TRBJ2-7, with TRBD1 identical over 12 bases. V shed 3 bases, J shed 3 bases, and the junction held 7 bases outside the gene matches. CDR1 is SGDLS and CDR2 is YYNGEE in the germline V gene. The CDR3 is 16 amino acids. The CDR3 DNA reads as TGTGCCAGCAGCGGATACGGGACAGGGGGCTTCTACGAGCAGTACTTC. As protein: CASSGYGTGGFYEQYF.

V usage is TRBV5-4 and J usage is TRBJ2-5; D is uncertain. CDR3 length: 16 residues. V lost 4 bases to trimming and J lost 0 bases, with 16 bases between them. Per the germline V gene, CDR1 is SGHNT and CDR2 is YYREEE (reference sequence). Here the CDR3 DNA reads TGTGCCAGCAGCCCCCCGACAACCTCACACCAAGAGACCCAGTACTTC. As protein: CASSPPTTSHQETQYF.

CDR3: CASSERPSVYDPQGLGNYGYTF. CDR3 coding DNA: TGTGCCAGCAGTGAACGTCCCTCCGTTTACGACCCACAGGGATTGGGTAACTATGGCTACACCTTC. The chain links TRBV6-1 to TRBJ1-2; TRBD1 is a possible D gene (6 bases). The CDR3 runs to 22 residues. Germline lookup yields CDR1 MNHNS and CDR2 SASEGT. Deletions cut 2 bases from V and 1 base from J, with 32 bases between.

V and J are TRBV4-2 and TRBJ2-2, with 7 bases that match TRBD1. The junction had 9 bases not matched to a gene; V was cut back by 0 bases and J by 5 bases. Per germline, CDR1 LGHNA and CDR2 YNFKEQ. The CDR3 sequence is 17 residues long. In DNA form, the CDR3 reads TGTGCCAGCAGCCAAGATGTTCGACAGGGCGTAACCGGGGAGCTGTTTTTT. This sequence encodes CASSQDVRQGVTGELFF.

The chain links TRBV27 to TRBJ1-1; D ambiguous. Looked up from germline, CDR1 is MNHEY and CDR2 is SMNVEV (reference sequence). The ends were cut back, 3 bases at V and 0 bases at J, with 8 bases in the middle. The CDR3 spans 14 residues. The CDR3 sequence: CASSFYPMNTEAFF. CDR3 coding DNA: TGTGCCAGCAGTTTCTACCCGATGAACACTGAAGCTTTCTTT.

The chain recombines TRBV7-8 with TRBJ1-4; D gene unclear. This CDR3 is 16 amino acids long. V lost 4 bases to trimming and J lost 8 bases, with 20 bases between them. The germline CDR1 and CDR2 sequences are SGHVS and FQNEAQ. The CDR3 here is CASSSRGNPRSEKLFF. CDR3 coding DNA: TGTGCCAGCAGCTCCAGAGGAAACCCAAGGAGCGAAAAACTGTTTTTT.

The chain carries TRBV4-1 and TRBJ2-1, with 9 nucleotides matching TRBD2. Germline V lookup: CDR1 MGHRA, CDR2 YSYEKL. The junction had 10 bases not matched to a gene; V was cut back by 0 bases and J by 7 bases. The CDR3 is 17 amino acids. The CDR3 DNA is TGCGCCAGCAGCCAAGATGAAGGGCGGGGGGGCCGGAATGAGCAGTTCTTC. Its protein is CASSQDEGRGGRNEQFF.

The chain joins TRBV9 to TRBJ2-1, with TRBD2 identical over 7 bases. The length of the CDR3 is 16 residues. The trim removed 1 base at V and 5 bases at J, leaving 9 bases unmatched. Germline CDR1 and CDR2: SGDLS and YYNGEE. The chain's CDR3 is CASSVYGGTTHNEQFF. As DNA, the CDR3 is TGTGCCAGCAGCGTATATGGGGGGACTACACACAATGAGCAGTTCTTC.

This clone was counted a few times. In DNA, the CDR3 is TGTGCCAGCAACCTTCACAGGGGCGCTGAAGCTTTCTTT. This codes for CASNLHRGAEAFF. The genes are TRBV7-9 and TRBJ1-1; 7 positions match TRBD1. The ends lost 7 bases at V and 6 bases at J; junction bases unmatched: 8. Germline V CDR1 and CDR2: SEHNR, FQNEAQ (reference sequence). The CDR3 consists of 13 residues.

CDR3: CASSPLPGVDQPQHF. In nucleotides, the CDR3 is TGTGCCAGCAGTCCCCTACCAGGGGTAGATCAGCCCCAGCATTTT. This chain links TRBV28 with TRBJ1-5, with D perhaps TRBD1 (6 bases). CDR1 MDHEN and CDR2 SYDVKM come from the germline V gene. This CDR3 has 15 residues. Trimming pared 5 bases from V and 5 bases from J, leaving 16 bases between.

The chain combines TRBV30 with TRBJ2-1, with D possibly matching TRBD2 (5 bases). Germline assignment: CDR1 GTSNPN and CDR2 SVGIG (reference sequence). The CDR3 length is 15 residues. V lost 2 bases, J lost 0 bases, and 11 bases lay in between. For the CDR3, the DNA is TGTGCCTGGAGTCGGGGTCAGAGCTCCTACAATGAGCAGTTCTTC. Amino acids: CAWSRGQSSYNEQFF.

The chain carries TRBV6-1 and TRBJ2-7, with TRBD1 matching 8 bases. Germline loops: CDR1 MNHNS, CDR2 SASEGT. The V gene end was trimmed by 8 bases and the J gene end by 2 bases; junction bases not matched to a gene: 11. The CDR3 runs 15 residues. DNA of the CDR3: TGTGCCAGCGCCAACACAGGGGGTGTTCCCTACGAGCAGTACTTC. Its protein is CASANTGGVPYEQYF.

V usage is TRBV13 and J usage is TRBJ2-5; TRBD2 is a possible D gene (6 bases). The DNA end favors TRBJ2-7, so the J call may be wrong. This CDR3 has 15 amino acids. Germline V gene data show CDR1 as PRHDT and CDR2 as FYEKMQ (reference sequence). The CDR3 protein is CASSPGRGGGYEQYF. The CDR3 bases are TGTGCCAGCAGCCCCGGACGGGGAGGTGGTTACGAGCAGTACTTC.

In this sample, this clone turned up once. This chain uses TRBV5-1 with TRBJ2-1, with TRBD2 as a possible D gene (6 bases). Per the germline V gene, CDR1 is SGHRS and CDR2 is YFSETQ. The CDR3 length is 14 residues. Trimming stripped 8 bases from V and 2 bases from J, with 14 bases between. The CDR3: CARPGLPAYNEQFF. In DNA, the CDR3 is TGCGCCAGGCCGGGACTCCCCGCCTACAATGAGCAGTTCTTC.

The rearrangement joins TRBV19 to TRBJ1-4, with TRBD1 matching over 12 bases. The CDR3 contains 16 residues. The V segment lost 4 bases and the J segment 8 bases; nucleotides outside the gene matches: 8. CDR1 LNHDA and CDR2 SQIVND come from the germline V gene (reference sequence). CDR3 sequence (DNA): TGTGCCAGTAGTACCCTGGGACAGGGGGCGGGCGAAAAACTGTTTTTT. Protein sequence: CASSTLGQGAGEKLFF.

The chain couples TRBV7-9 to TRBJ1-1; D is uncertain. From germline, CDR1 is SEHNR and CDR2 FQNEAQ (reference sequence). CDR3 length: 15 amino acids. V lost 2 bases and J 0 bases, leaving 10 bases between the germline ends. CDR3 DNA sequence: TGTGCCAGCAGCTTATCTGGAGGAATGAACACTGAAGCTTTCTTT. Encoded protein: CASSLSGGMNTEAFF.